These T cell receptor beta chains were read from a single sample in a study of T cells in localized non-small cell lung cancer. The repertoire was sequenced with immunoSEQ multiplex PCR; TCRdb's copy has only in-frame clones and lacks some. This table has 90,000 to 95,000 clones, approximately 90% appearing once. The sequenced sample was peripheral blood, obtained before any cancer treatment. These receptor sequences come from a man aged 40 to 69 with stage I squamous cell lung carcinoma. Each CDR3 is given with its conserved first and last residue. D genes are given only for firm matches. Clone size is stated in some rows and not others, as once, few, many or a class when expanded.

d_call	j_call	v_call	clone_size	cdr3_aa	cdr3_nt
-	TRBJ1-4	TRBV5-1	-	CASSLDPRATNEKLFF	TGCGCCAGCAGCTTGGATCCGCGTGCAACTAATGAAAAACTGTTTTTT
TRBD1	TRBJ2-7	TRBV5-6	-	CASSPPTGGSYEQYF	TGTGCCAGCAGCCCTCCGACAGGGGGCTCCTACGAGCAGTACTTC
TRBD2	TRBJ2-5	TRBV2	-	CASSGLAQETQYF	TGTGCCAGCAGTGGACTAGCGCAAGAGACCCAGTACTTC
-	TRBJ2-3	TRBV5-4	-	CASSPTLAPLRTDTQYF	TGTGCCAGCAGCCCGACACTAGCACCACTGAGGACAGATACGCAGTATTTT
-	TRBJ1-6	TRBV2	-	CASRVVSEDSPLHF	TGTGCCAGCAGGGTGGTCTCCGAGGACTCACCCCTCCACTTT
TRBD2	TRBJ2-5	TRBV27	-	CASSLIGLAGGRETQYF	TGTGCCAGCAGTTTAATCGGACTAGCGGGGGGTAGGGAGACCCAGTACTTC
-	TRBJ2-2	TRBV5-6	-	CASSLDTSNGELFF	TGTGCCAGCAGCTTGGATACTTCTAACGGGGAGCTGTTTTTT
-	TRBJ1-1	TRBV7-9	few	CASSFLLTVNTEAFF	TGTGCCAGCAGCTTCCTCCTGACAGTGAACACTGAAGCTTTCTTT
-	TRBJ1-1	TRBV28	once	CASSPGTHGANTEAFF	TGTGCCAGCAGTCCAGGGACCCATGGGGCGAACACTGAAGCTTTCTTT
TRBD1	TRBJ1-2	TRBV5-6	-	CASSLPGTGYGYTF	TGTGCCAGCAGCCTGCCTGGGACAGGGTATGGCTACACCTTC
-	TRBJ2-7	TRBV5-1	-	CASSWGTLKEEQYF	TGCGCCAGCAGCTGGGGGACCCTAAAGGAAGAGCAGTACTTC
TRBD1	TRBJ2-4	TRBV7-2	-	CASSWTGGNSIQYF	TGTGCCAGCAGCTGGACAGGGGGCAACTCGATTCAGTACTTC
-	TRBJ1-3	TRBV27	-	CASSPADNSGNTIYF	TGTGCCAGCAGTCCCGCAGACAACTCTGGAAACACCATATATTTT
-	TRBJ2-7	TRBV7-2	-	CASSLVGAVSYEQYF	TGTGCCAGCAGCTTAGTTGGAGCGGTCTCCTACGAGCAGTACTTC
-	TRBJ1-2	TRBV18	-	CASSPLSGVAYGYTF	TGTGCCAGCTCACCACTGAGCGGGGTGGCCTATGGCTACACCTTC
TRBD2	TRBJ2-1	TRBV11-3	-	CASSLGGTINEQFF	TGTGCCAGCAGCTTAGGTGGGACTATCAATGAGCAGTTCTTC
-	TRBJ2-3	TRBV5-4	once	CASSGVGTDTQYF	TGTGCCAGCAGCGGTGTGGGGACAGATACGCAGTATTTT
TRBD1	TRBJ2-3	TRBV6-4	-	CASSALEGASTDTQYF	TGTGCCAGCAGTGCCTTAGAGGGGGCGAGCACAGATACGCAGTATTTT
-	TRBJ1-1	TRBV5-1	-	CASSWTSNTEAFF	TGCGCCAGCAGCTGGACATCGAACACTGAAGCTTTCTTT
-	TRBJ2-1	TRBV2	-	CASSVLLGQFF	TGTGCCAGCAGTGTGCTCCTAGGGCAGTTCTTC
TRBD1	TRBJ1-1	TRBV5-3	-	CASSLEGQGTEAFF	TGTGCCAGCAGCTTGGAGGGACAGGGGACTGAAGCTTTCTTT
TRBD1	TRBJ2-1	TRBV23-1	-	CASDRGPTYNEQFF	TGCGCCAGCGACAGGGGCCCTACCTACAATGAGCAGTTCTTC
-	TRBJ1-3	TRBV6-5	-	CASSRGAPVGNTIYF	TGTGCCAGCAGTCGAGGGGCGCCGGTTGGAAACACCATATATTTT
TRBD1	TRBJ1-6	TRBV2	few	CASSERGTANSPLHF	TGTGCCAGCAGTGAAAGGGGGACAGCCAATTCACCCCTCCACTTT
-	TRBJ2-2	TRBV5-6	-	CASTVGGYTGELFF	TGTGCCAGCACCGTGGGAGGCTACACCGGGGAGCTGTTTTTT
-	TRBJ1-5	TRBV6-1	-	CASSEASANQPQHF	TGTGCCAGCAGTGAAGCGTCGGCGAATCAGCCCCAGCATTTT
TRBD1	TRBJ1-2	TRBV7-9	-	CASSLAGQGIYTF	TGTGCCAGCAGCTTAGCGGGACAGGGGATCTACACCTTC
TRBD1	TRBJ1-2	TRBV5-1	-	CASSHQGASDYGYTF	TGCGCCAGCAGCCACCAGGGGGCGTCTGACTATGGCTACACCTTC
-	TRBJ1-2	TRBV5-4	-	CASSYAQENYGYTF	TGTGCCAGCAGCTACGCCCAGGAGAACTATGGCTACACCTTC
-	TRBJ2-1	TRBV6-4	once	CASSETEWNEQFF	TGTGCCAGCAGTGAAACTGAGTGGAATGAGCAGTTCTTC
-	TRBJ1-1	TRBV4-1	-	CASSASGAMNTEAFF	TGCGCCAGCAGCGCGAGCGGGGCAATGAACACTGAAGCTTTCTTT
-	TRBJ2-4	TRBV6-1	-	CASIGSSNIQYF	TGTGCCAGCATCGGAAGCTCCAACATTCAGTACTTC
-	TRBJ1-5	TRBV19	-	CASSKQGSNQPQHF	TGTGCCAGTAGTAAACAGGGTTCCAATCAGCCCCAGCATTTT
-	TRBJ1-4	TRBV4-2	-	CASSQDANTIDEKLFF	TGTGCCAGCAGCCAAGACGCGAATACGATAGATGAAAAACTGTTTTTT
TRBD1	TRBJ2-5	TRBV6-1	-	CASKTGQPQETQYF	TGTGCCAGCAAAACGGGACAGCCGCAAGAGACCCAGTACTTC
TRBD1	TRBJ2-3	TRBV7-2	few	CASSLIWARGGRTDTQYF	TGTGCCAGCAGCTTAATCTGGGCCAGAGGGGGCCGCACAGATACGCAGTATTTT
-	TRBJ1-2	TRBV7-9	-	CASSPTSSGAVGYTF	TGTGCCAGCAGCCCGACATCATCGGGCGCTGTTGGCTACACCTTC
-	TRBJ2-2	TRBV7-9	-	CASSLSQKGAGELFF	TGTGCCAGCAGCTTGAGTCAGAAGGGAGCCGGGGAGCTGTTTTTT
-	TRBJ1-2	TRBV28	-	CASSSYKNGYTF	TGTGCCAGCAGTTCCTACAAGAATGGCTACACCTTC
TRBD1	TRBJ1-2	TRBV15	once	CATSRDRGSYTF	TGTGCCACCAGCAGGGACAGGGGTTCTTACACCTTC
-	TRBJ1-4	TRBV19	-	CASSSPGEVEKLFF	TGTGCCAGTAGTTCCCCTGGAGAGGTTGAAAAACTGTTTTTT
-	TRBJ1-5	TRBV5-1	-	CASSLDGHQPQHF	TGCGCCAGCAGCCTGGACGGCCATCAGCCCCAGCATTTT
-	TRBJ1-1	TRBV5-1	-	CASSLEFSHSSTEAFF	TGCGCCAGCAGCTTGGAATTTAGCCATTCGAGCACTGAAGCTTTCTTT
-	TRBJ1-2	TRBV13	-	CASSLGVDGNNYGYTF	TGTGCCAGCAGCTTAGGGGTTGACGGAAATAACTATGGCTACACCTTC
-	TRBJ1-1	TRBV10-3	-	CATLEAEAGGAFF	TGTGCCACCCTAGAGGCAGAAGCCGGGGGGGCTTTCTTT
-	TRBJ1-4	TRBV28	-	CASSSGSTNEKLFF	TGTGCCAGCAGTTCAGGGTCAACTAATGAAAAACTGTTTTTT
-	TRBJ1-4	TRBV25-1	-	CASSGQTGEKLFF	TGTGCCAGCAGTGGGCAGACGGGGGAAAAACTGTTTTTT
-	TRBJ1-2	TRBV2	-	CASSQTGGGGIGYTF	TGTGCCAGCAGCCAAACGGGAGGGGGAGGGATCGGCTACACCTTC
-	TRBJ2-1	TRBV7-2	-	CASSSLYEQFF	TGTGCCAGTTCGAGTTTGTATGAGCAGTTCTTC